This T cell receptor (beta chain) came from a study of cytomegalovirus exposure and HLA in healthy donors. Study-level points and caveats: In presence/absence analyses, roughly uniform sequencing depth across donors was assumed. A later analysis showed TCR association rates differing by HLA locus, peaking at DRB1 and lowest at HLA-C. High sensitivity and specificity were reportedly achieved when the classifier diagnosed cytomegalovirus status.

In the PCR, 60 Vbeta and 13 Jbeta primers were used. In the study's own analysis: It was a later analysis that counted roughly 79 million unique TCR beta chains, of which approximately 11 million were shared. Clones were sequenced by immunoSEQ multiplex PCR, and TCRdb holds only the in-frame ones, with some missing. V and J calls and clone size are as listed in that table; D and trimming were resolved from the DNA. The sample contains 55,000 to 70,000 clones, 75% to 80% of which appear only once. Germline V gene data show CDR1 as GTSNPN and CDR2 as SVGIG (reference sequence). This CDR3 has 14 amino acids. Trimming at V came to 3 bases and at J to 0 bases, leaving 4 bases not matched to a gene. A word on this clone: Antigen: not known.

The TCR comes from a man aged 18 to 35 in good health and CMV-seropositive. The source material was PBMCs. The chain couples TRBV30 to TRBJ2-7; 8 bases are shared with TRBD2. Here the CDR3 reads CAWSSGTSSYEQYF. CDR3 DNA sequence: TGTGCCTGGAGCTCCGGGACTAGCTCCTACGAGCAGTACTTC.